This TCR beta chain was obtained from a study of blood T cell repertoires in COVID-19. Overall study context: Some COVID-19 samples were acute and others convalescent; all came from the United States, Italy and Spain.

Per the germline V gene, CDR1 is SEHNR and CDR2 is FQNEAQ (reference sequence). The V and J ends lost 5 bases and 2 bases, in that order; junction bases with no gene match: 8. The CDR3 covers 16 residues. Original analysis: Amplification of reference gene primers was used by the study to estimate nucleated cell counts. The repertoire was sequenced with immunoSEQ multiplex PCR; TCRdb's copy has only in-frame clones and lacks some. That table furnishes V, J and clone size, whereas the DNA furnished D and trimming. Of about 74,000 clones in the sample, 88% are singletons; the top ten hold 1.9%. This clone was seen more than once but under ten times.

The TCR comes from a woman aged 80 or older with active or convalescent COVID-19. The source material was peripheral blood. This chain links TRBV7-9 with TRBJ2-5; TRBD1 aligns across 10 bases. CDR3 sequence (DNA): TGTGCCAGCAGCCCTATCGGGGACAGGGGACAAGAGACCCAGTACTTC. Residues: CASSPIGDRGQETQYF.